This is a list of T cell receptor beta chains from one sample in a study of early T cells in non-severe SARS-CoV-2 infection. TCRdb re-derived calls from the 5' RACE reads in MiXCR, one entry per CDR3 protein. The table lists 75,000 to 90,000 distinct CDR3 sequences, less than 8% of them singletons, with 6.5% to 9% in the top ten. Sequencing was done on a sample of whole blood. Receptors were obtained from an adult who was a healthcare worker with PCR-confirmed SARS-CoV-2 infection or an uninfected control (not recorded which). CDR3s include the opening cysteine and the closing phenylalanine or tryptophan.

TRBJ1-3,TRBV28,CASSLSGGNTIYF
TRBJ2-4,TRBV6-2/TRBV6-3,CASSPSGTGVAKNIQYF
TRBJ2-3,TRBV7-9,CASSFGLAVADTQYF
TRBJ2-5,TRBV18,CASSKTGPQETQYF
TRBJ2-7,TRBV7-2,CASSFSGGIRTASSYEQYF
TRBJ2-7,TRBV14,CASSQTGPSYEQYF
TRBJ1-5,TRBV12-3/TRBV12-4,CASSLRMSDLSNQPQHF
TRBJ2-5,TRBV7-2,CASSRQSGGETQYF
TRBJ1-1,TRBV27,CASSLRPTGYMNTEAFF
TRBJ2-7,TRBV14,CASSQHPFSYEQYF
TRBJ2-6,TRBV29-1,CSVRTDGANVLTF
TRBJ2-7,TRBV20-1,CSARDPGGYEQYF
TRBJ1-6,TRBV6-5,CASSYSIGGSSYNSPLHF
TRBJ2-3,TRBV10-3,CAISATSLTDTQYF
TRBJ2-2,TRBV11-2,CASSLMGNINTGELFF
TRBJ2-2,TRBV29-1,CSVKASGRGELFF
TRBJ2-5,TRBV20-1,CSATGTQETQYF
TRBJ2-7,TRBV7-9,CASSSGTGGNIYEQYF
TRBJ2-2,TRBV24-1,CATSDTRQGWTGELFF
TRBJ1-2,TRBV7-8,CASSVTSTNYGYTF
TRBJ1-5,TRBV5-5,CASSMTGGDQPQHF
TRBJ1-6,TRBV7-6,CASSPAPGGQGSPLHF
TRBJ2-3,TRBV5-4,CASSRGRITDTQYF
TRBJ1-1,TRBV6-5,CASSYDRGRGAFF
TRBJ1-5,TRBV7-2,CASSSATGNQPQHF
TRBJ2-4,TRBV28,CASSLLRDVGAKNIQYF
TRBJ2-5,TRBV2,CASSKEGARVSQYF
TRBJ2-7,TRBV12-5,CASGLGGGVYEQYF
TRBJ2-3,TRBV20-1,CSAEWNSREGLADTQYF
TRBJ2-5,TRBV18,CASSPTLYQETQYF
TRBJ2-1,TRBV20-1,CSARDHKVISYNEQFF
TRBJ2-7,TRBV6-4,CASREPSYEQYF
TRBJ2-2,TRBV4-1,CASSRETGGYLGELFF
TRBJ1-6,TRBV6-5,CASSYSTGPGALHF
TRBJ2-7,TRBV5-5,CASSLGQGATGQYF
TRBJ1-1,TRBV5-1,CASSPDSITEAFF
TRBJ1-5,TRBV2,CASTDNGGNQPQHF
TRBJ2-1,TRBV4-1,CASSQVARASGKYNEQFF
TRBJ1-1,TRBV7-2,CASSYGQGRAFF
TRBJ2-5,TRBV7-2,CASSRGGLLETQYF
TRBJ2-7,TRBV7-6,CASSLSSGRTGYEQYF
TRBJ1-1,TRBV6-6,CASSPKTVNTEAFF
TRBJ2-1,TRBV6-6,CASSYSNRGNEQFF